These 10 T cell receptor beta chains were sequenced from one sample in a study of cytomegalovirus exposure and HLA in healthy donors. Amplification used 60 Vbeta primers and 13 Jbeta primers. Measured with immunoSEQ multiplex PCR; TCRdb has only the in-frame clones, and not every one. Its table lists 130,000 or so clones. Specimen: PBMCs. Receptors were obtained from a woman aged 55-70 years in good health and CMV-seronegative.

The CDR3 region is CASSFKQDRRSTSTDTQYF. Written as DNA, the CDR3 is TGTGCCAGCAGTTTCAAACAGGACAGGAGAAGTACTAGCACAGATACGCAGTATTTT. The chain links TRBV28 to TRBJ2-3; the match to TRBD1 covers 7 bases. Trimming cost V 3 bases and J 0 bases; bases outside gene matches: 15. The CDR3 covers 19 residues. The germline V gene has CDR1 MDHEN and CDR2 SYDVKM.

This chain connects TRBV28 to TRBJ1-6, with D possibly TRBD1 on 5 matching bases. Germline CDR1 MDHEN, CDR2 SYDVKM. The CDR3 has 14 amino acids. The ends were cut back, 7 bases at V and 0 bases at J, with 7 bases in the middle. CDR3 sequence (DNA): TGTGCCAGCAAAGACAGCTCCTATAATTCACCCCTCCACTTT. Translated, it gives CASKDSSYNSPLHF.

This chain connects TRBV7-6 to TRBJ2-1; 7 bases match TRBD1. This CDR3 has 13 amino acids. V was clipped by 5 bases and J by 6 bases; unmatched bases: 4. Germline V gene sequence: CDR1 SGHVS, CDR2 FNYEAQ. The CDR3 reads CASSIRDSNEQFF. DNA for the CDR3: TGTGCCAGCAGCATCCGGGACAGCAATGAGCAGTTCTTC. Complete variable domain (other parts from reference TRBV7-6 and TRBJ2-1): GAGVSQSPRYKVTKRGQDVALRCDPISGHVSLYWYRQALGQGPEFLTYFNYEAQQDKSGLPNDRFSAERPEGSISTLTIQRTEQRDSAMYRCASSIRDSNEQFFGPGTRLTVL.

The rearrangement uses TRBV16 and TRBJ2-1, with D possibly TRBD1 on 6 matching bases. Germline loops: CDR1 KGHSY, CDR2 FQNENV. This CDR3 contains 16 residues. V was cut by 1 base and J by 7 bases, with 17 bases left in between. This CDR3 is CASSQLSLQGKNEQFF. In DNA form, the CDR3 reads TGTGCCAGCAGCCAATTATCGTTACAGGGAAAGAATGAGCAGTTCTTC.

The chain couples TRBV11-2 to TRBJ2-1, with no clear D. Trimming took 5 bases from V and 6 from J, leaving 14 bases between them. The CDR3 extends over 14 amino acids. Looked up from germline, CDR1 is SGHAT and CDR2 is FQNNGV. The CDR3 nucleotides are TGTGCCAGCAGCAAATCAACCTCAGGCAATGAGCAGTTCTTC. Its protein is CASSKSTSGNEQFF.

This sequence joins TRBV10-1 and TRBJ2-7; 7 bases align to TRBD2. CDR1 is WNHNN and CDR2 is SYGVQD in the germline V gene (reference sequence). This CDR3 region has 15 residues. The V gene end was trimmed by 1 base and the J gene end by 4 bases; junction bases not matched to a gene: 7. The CDR3 sequence: CASSELASGNYEQYF. CDR3 coding DNA: TGCGCCAGCAGTGAGTTGGCTAGCGGAAATTACGAGCAGTACTTC.

The V call is TRBV2, the J call TRBJ1-2; no clear D gene. Germline assignment: CDR1 SNHLY and CDR2 FYNNEI. The CDR3 totals 14 residues. The germline V and J ends were trimmed by 0 bases and 6 bases, with 11 bases remaining between them. The CDR3 sequence is CASSEARGIHGYTF. The CDR3 bases are TGTGCCAGCAGTGAAGCCCGGGGAATCCATGGCTACACCTTC.

This chain joins TRBV4-1 and TRBJ2-7; 9 bases match TRBD1. The CDR3 contains 17 residues. Germline V gives CDR1 MGHRA, CDR2 YSYEKL. V dropped 2 bases and J dropped 3; count of bases not matched to a gene: 11. Here the CDR3 reads CASSQWEGQGLVYEQYF. In nucleotides, the CDR3 is TGCGCCAGCAGCCAATGGGAGGGACAGGGATTGGTCTACGAGCAGTACTTC.

The V gene is TRBV5-6, the J gene TRBJ2-7; tentative D call: TRBD2 (7 bases). Trimming removed 1 base at V and 0 bases at J, with 17 bases between. CDR1 is SGHDT and CDR2 is YYEEEE in the germline V gene. The CDR3 runs to 17 residues. CDR3 protein: CASSLWGGGASSYEQYF. In nucleotides, the CDR3 is TGTGCCAGCAGCTTGTGGGGTGGGGGGGCTAGCTCCTACGAGCAGTACTTC.

This chain uses TRBV5-5 with TRBJ1-1; 7 bases are shared with TRBD1. With V trimmed by 4 bases and J by 2 bases, 8 bases remained unmatched. Germline values: CDR1 SGHKS, CDR2 YYEKEE (reference sequence). The CDR3 has 15 amino acids. CDR3 sequence: CASSRGTERNTEAFF. The DNA of the CDR3 is TGTGCCAGCAGCCGAGGGACAGAGAGAAACACTGAAGCTTTCTTT.